Here is one T cell receptor beta chain with its context. No conserved phenylalanine or tryptophan is present at the end of the CDR3, so a read error is the likely explanation. Over chemoradiotherapy, repertoires were sampled more than once. Germline CDR1 is SQVTM and CDR2 is ANQGSEA. The CDR3 is 11 amino acids. The germline V and J ends were trimmed by 6 bases and 8 bases, with 13 bases remaining between them. These data come from a study of chemoradiotherapy in HPV16-positive cancers. TCRdb's copy holds only in-frame clones and misses some; the assay was immunoSEQ multiplex PCR. The sample includes over 2,000 clones, around 64% of them seen just once.

The V gene is TRBV29-1, the J gene TRBJ1-2; D may be TRBD1 (6 bases). This specimen was tumor tissue, taken from a patient who underwent chemoradiotherapy. This TCR came from a human donor with HPV-associated anogenital cancer. CDR3 amino acids: CSVPTGAGYTL. The CDR3 coding sequence is TGCAGCGTCCCGACAGGTGCCGGCTACACCCTC.